These T cell receptor beta chains were read from a single sample in a study of blood T cells in healthy people across ages. TCRdb passed the 5' RACE reads through MiXCR, listing each CDR3 protein once. The data show roughly 680,000 distinct CDR3 sequences, more than 45% seen once. Sequences were obtained from blood. The source is a woman of 80 years or more in good health. CDR3s include the opening cysteine and the closing phenylalanine or tryptophan. A D gene is named only where the DNA matches it firmly. Clone size, where shown, is once, few, many, or a class for clones that have expanded.

TRBJ2-5 once TRBV10-2 TRBD2 CASSDSGKPQETQYF TGCGCCAGCAGTGATAGCGGGAAGCCACAAGAGACCCAGTACTTC
TRBJ2-7 . TRBV10-3 TRBD2 CAISESTSGRNEQYF TGTGCCATCAGTGAGTCGACTAGCGGCCGCAACGAGCAGTACTTC
TRBJ2-7 many TRBV6-1 . CATRPENGVQYF TGTGCCACCCGACCAGAGAACGGAGTGCAGTACTTC
TRBJ1-2 . TRBV29-1 . CSVDVGAFGTPNNYGYTF TGCAGCGTTGACGTGGGGGCTTTCGGGACACCGAATAACTATGGCTACACCTTC
TRBJ2-1 once TRBV7-9 . CASSLALRTSSYNEQFF TGTGCCAGCAGCTTAGCGCTCAGGACGAGCTCCTACAATGAGCAGTTCTTC
TRBJ1-1 few TRBV19 . CASSFSKYTEAFF TGTGCCAGTAGTTTCAGTAAATACACTGAAGCTTTCTTT
TRBJ2-1 . TRBV11-2 TRBD2 CASSLVAGEGEQFF TGTGCCAGCAGCTTAGTAGCGGGGGAAGGTGAGCAGTTCTTC
TRBJ1-4 many TRBV6-5 TRBD1 CASSYLTGGNEKLFF TGTGCCAGCAGTTACTTGACAGGGGGCAATGAAAAACTGTTTTTT
TRBJ2-1 many TRBV2 . CASSPEVQYNEQFF TGTGCCAGCAGTCCCGAGGTCCAGTACAATGAGCAGTTCTTC
TRBJ2-5 many TRBV5-1 TRBD1 CASSSGQGLQETQYF TGCGCCAGCAGTAGTGGACAGGGTCTCCAAGAGACCCAGTACTTC
TRBJ2-3 many TRBV9 . CASRIEGGTDTQYF TGTGCCAGCAGGATCGAGGGGGGCACAGATACGCAGTATTTT
TRBJ2-5 . TRBV5-1 TRBD1 CASSPQVPGGEQYF TGCGCCAGCAGCCCACAGGTGCCAGGGGGAGAGCAGTACTTC
TRBJ2-3 few TRBV4-1 . CASSQAQGTSTDTQYF TGCGCCAGCAGCCAAGCCCAGGGCACTAGCACAGATACGCAGTATTTT
TRBJ1-2 many TRBV24-1 . CATSEEGINYGYTF TGTGCCACCAGTGAAGAGGGGATCAACTATGGCTACACCTTC
TRBJ1-2 . TRBV27 . CASSLQGSHYGYTF TGTGCCAGCAGTCTACAGGGATCGCACTATGGCTACACCTTC
TRBJ2-4 . TRBV28 . CASSSPATGDKNIQYF TGTGCCAGCAGTTCCCCCGCCACGGGGGACAAAAACATTCAGTACTTC
TRBJ2-7 . TRBV21-1 . CASSKAGGTAIFYEQYF TGTGCCAGCAGCAAAGCAGGAGGGACAGCTATTTTCTACGAGCAGTACTTC
TRBJ2-1 . TRBV6-5 TRBD1 CASRRDRGPYNEQFF TGTGCCAGCAGGAGAGACAGGGGGCCCTACAATGAGCAGTTCTTC
TRBJ2-7 . TRBV29-1 . CSGRGAEEQYF TGCAGCGGCCGGGGGGCGGAAGAGCAGTACTTC
TRBJ2-3 . TRBV25-1 TRBD2 CASNRGVDTQYF TGTGCCAGCAACCGGGGGGTGGATACGCAGTATTTT
TRBJ2-1 many TRBV5-1 TRBD2 CASSLASGNNEQFF TGCGCCAGCAGCTTGGCTAGCGGAAACAATGAGCAGTTCTTC
TRBJ2-4 many TRBV20-1 . CSARDSAKNIQYF TGCAGTGCTAGAGATTCGGCCAAAAACATTCAGTACTTC
TRBJ2-3 few TRBV18 . CASSPALGDTQYF TGTGCCAGCTCACCGGCCCTGGGGGATACGCAGTATTTT
TRBJ1-3 . TRBV15 TRBD1 CATLKGTGGFFGNTIYF TGTGCCACGCTAAAAGGGACAGGGGGCTTTTTTGGAAACACCATATATTTT
TRBJ1-1 few TRBV27 . CASSLSPGGASTEAFF TGTGCCAGCAGTTTATCGCCTGGGGGGGCGTCCACTGAAGCTTTCTTT
TRBJ2-5 . TRBV7-2 TRBD1 CASSVTGVGETQYF TGTGCCAGCAGCGTCACAGGGGTAGGGGAGACCCAGTACTTC
TRBJ2-7 . TRBV27 . CASSSDGDYEQYF TGTGCCAGCAGTTCTGATGGAGACTACGAGCAGTACTTC
TRBJ2-3 . TRBV10-2 TRBD2 CASSGPGTSLSTDTQYF TGCGCCAGCAGTGGCCCTGGGACTAGTCTTTCCACAGATACGCAGTATTTT
TRBJ2-7 . TRBV20-1 TRBD1 CSARALGQGTSYEQYF TGCAGTGCTAGGGCGCTGGGACAGGGGACCTCCTACGAGCAGTACTTC
TRBJ1-1 few TRBV6-1 . CASRAAAWNTEAFF TGTGCCAGCAGAGCCGCGGCGTGGAACACTGAAGCTTTCTTT
TRBJ2-1 . TRBV10-3 . CAISDSPSSLTNEQFF TGTGCCATCAGTGACTCCCCGTCTTCTCTCACCAATGAGCAGTTCTTC
TRBJ1-2 many TRBV2 . CASSTTNTYGYTF TGTGCCAGCAGTACTACAAATACCTATGGCTACACCTTC
TRBJ1-5 few TRBV5-1 . CASSLGYSNQPQHF TGCGCCAGCAGCTTGGGGTATAGCAATCAGCCCCAGCATTTT
TRBJ2-7 . TRBV19 . CASSNGHPSPYEQYF TGTGCCAGTAGTAATGGACATCCTAGCCCCTACGAGCAGTACTTC
TRBJ2-4 . TRBV5-1 . CASSLGQTIPKDIQYF TGCGCCAGCAGCTTGGGGCAGACAATTCCGAAAGACATTCAGTACTTC
TRBJ2-1 . TRBV6-2/TRBV6-3 TRBD2 CASSIAGGLYNEQFF TGTGCCAGCAGTATAGCGGGAGGACTCTACAATGAGCAGTTCTTC
TRBJ2-4 . TRBV9 TRBD1 CASGTGDVGVSDIQYF TGTGCCAGCGGTACAGGGGATGTGGGTGTGAGTGACATTCAGTACTTC
TRBJ2-1 . TRBV5-4 . CASSDLANSYNEQFF TGTGCCAGCAGCGATCTAGCGAACTCCTACAATGAGCAGTTCTTC
TRBJ2-2 few TRBV4-2 TRBD2 CASWDGRGATGELFF TGTGCCAGCTGGGATGGGAGGGGCGCTACCGGGGAGCTGTTTTTT
TRBJ1-6 . TRBV25-1 TRBD1 CASRLGTGGFNSPLHF TGTGCCAGCAGGCTAGGGACAGGGGGCTTTAATTCACCCCTCCACTTT
TRBJ2-1 . TRBV10-3 TRBD2 CAGKGTSGDCSYNGQFF TGTGCCGGCAAGGGGACTAGCGGAGACTGCTCCTACAATGGGCAGTTCTTC
TRBJ2-6 . TRBV28 . CASSLTRTVGSGANVLTF TGTGCCAGCAGTCTTACAAGGACGGTGGGCTCTGGGGCCAACGTCCTGACTTTC
TRBJ2-3 . TRBV6-2/TRBV6-3 TRBD2 CASSYASGGFTDTQYF TGTGCCAGCAGTTACGCGTCGGGAGGCTTCACGGATACGCAGTATTTT
TRBJ2-2 few TRBV2 TRBD1 CASTSQGANGELFF TGTGCCAGCACGTCTCAGGGGGCGAACGGGGAGCTGTTTTTT
TRBJ2-4 many TRBV5-8 . CASSLHLAKNIQYF TGTGCCAGCAGCTTACATTTAGCCAAAAACATTCAGTACTTC
TRBJ1-1 . TRBV12-3/TRBV12-4 . CASSSGRPATTEAFF TGTGCCAGCAGTTCGGGCAGGCCGGCCACCACTGAAGCTTTCTTT
TRBJ2-5 . TRBV7-3 . CASSAHGEETQYF TGTGCCAGCAGCGCTCACGGCGAAGAGACCCAGTACTTC
TRBJ2-7 . TRBV9 . CASSVDSGTYNEQYF TGTGCCAGCAGCGTAGATAGCGGAACCTACAATGAGCAGTACTTC
TRBJ2-3 many TRBV3-1 . CASSRTGPTTDTQYF TGTGCCAGCAGCCGTACAGGCCCAACCACAGATACGCAGTATTTT
TRBJ2-3 . TRBV7-2 . CASSLAWTTSSTDTQYF TGTGCCAGCAGCTTAGCGTGGACCACCTCTTCCACAGATACGCAGTATTTT
TRBJ2-6 . TRBV20-1 . CSARVAGAGANVLTF TGCAGTGCTAGAGTGGCAGGAGCTGGGGCCAACGTCCTGACTTTC